Sequencing of this T cell receptor (beta chain) was carried out in a study of radiotherapy plus CTLA-4 blockade in lung cancer (dated by TCRdb to the late 2010s). Turning to the overall study: Among the enrolled patients, around 19% had an objective response, and 25% to 35% reached disease control. What the research found in general, with its limitations: Early dynamic changes in blood T cell clones, together with increased serum interferon-beta after radiation, were reported as the strongest predictors of response. After treatment with radiotherapy and ipilimumab, TCR clones that originated in tumors expanded in peripheral blood.

Worth noting for this clone: The clone's antigen remains unknown. No qualities accompany the bases; no much larger clone lies one base away.

In this study, focal radiation therapy paired with CTLA-4 blockade (ipilimumab) was tested in patients who had chemo-refractory metastatic non-small-cell lung cancer. Receptor libraries were prepared by the immunoSEQ multiplex PCR assay. Here the immuneACCESS table is served through TCRdb, limited to in-frame sequences with V and J called. Missing clones are a known gap in these copies; in checked studies unresolved V genes cover under half, and the rest lacks a known reason. The sample table holds some 110,000 clones, of which over 65% were seen once. The ten largest clones capture approximately 3.5% of the sample. CDR1 and CDR2, per the germline V gene, are SGHRS and YFSETQ. V loses 0 bases, J loses 5 bases, and the germline ends lie 6 bases apart. The CDR3 measures 13 amino acids from cysteine to phenylalanine. The entry retains the CDR3 DNA only, 39 bases that are in frame from base 1.

The receptor was derived from a human donor with non-small cell lung cancer that progressed on radiotherapy plus ipilimumab. Some clones in this sample may be carry-over from other donors' samples. The receptor chain draws on TRBV5-1 and TRBJ2-1; no D gene can be assigned with confidence. Material: peripheral blood, obtained from a patient treated with radiotherapy plus ipilimumab. The DNA reads TGCGCCAGCAGCTTGGCGGACGACAATGAGCAGTTCTTC. Its protein is CASSLADDNEQFF.